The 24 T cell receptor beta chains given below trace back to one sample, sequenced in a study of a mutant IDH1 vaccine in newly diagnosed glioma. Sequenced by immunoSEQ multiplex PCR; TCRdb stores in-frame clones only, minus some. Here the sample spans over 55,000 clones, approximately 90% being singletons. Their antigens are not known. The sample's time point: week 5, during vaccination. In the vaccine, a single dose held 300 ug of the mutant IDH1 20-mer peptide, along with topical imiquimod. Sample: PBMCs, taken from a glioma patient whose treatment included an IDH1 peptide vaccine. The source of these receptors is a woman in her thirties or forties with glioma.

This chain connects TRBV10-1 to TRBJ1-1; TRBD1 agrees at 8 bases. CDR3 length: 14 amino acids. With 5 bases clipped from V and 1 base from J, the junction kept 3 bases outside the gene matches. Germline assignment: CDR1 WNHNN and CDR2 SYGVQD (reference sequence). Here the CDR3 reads CASSPGGANTEAFF. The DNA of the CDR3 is TGCGCCAGCAGTCCAGGGGGCGCGAACACTGAAGCTTTCTTT.

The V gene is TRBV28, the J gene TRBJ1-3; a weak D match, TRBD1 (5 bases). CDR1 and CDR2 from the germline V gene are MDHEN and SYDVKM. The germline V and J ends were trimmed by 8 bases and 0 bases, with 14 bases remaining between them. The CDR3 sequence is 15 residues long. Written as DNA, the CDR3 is TGTGCCAGCGAAGGTGGGGGGGACTCTGGAAACACCATATATTTT. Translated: CASEGGGDSGNTIYF.

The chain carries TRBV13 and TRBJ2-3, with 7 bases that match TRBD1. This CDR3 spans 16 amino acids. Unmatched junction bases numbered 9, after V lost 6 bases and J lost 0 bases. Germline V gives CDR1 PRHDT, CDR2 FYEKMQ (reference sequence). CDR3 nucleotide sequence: TGTGCCAGCAGGCGACAGGGAAGGGTGAGCACAGATACGCAGTATTTT. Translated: CASRRQGRVSTDTQYF.

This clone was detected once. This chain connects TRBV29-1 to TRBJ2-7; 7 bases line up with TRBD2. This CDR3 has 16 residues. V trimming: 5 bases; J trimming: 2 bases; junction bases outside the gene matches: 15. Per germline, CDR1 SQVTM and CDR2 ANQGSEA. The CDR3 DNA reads TGCAGCGTTTGGGGGGGACTAACTATGCTCACCTACGAGCAGTACTTC. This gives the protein CSVWGGLTMLTYEQYF.

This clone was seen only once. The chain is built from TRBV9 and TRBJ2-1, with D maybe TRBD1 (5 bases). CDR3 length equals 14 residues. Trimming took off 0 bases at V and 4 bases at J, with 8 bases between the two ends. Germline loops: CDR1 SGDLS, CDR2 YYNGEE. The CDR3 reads CASSVAGAYNEQFF. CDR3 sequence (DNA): TGTGCCAGCAGCGTAGCTGGGGCGTACAATGAGCAGTTCTTC.

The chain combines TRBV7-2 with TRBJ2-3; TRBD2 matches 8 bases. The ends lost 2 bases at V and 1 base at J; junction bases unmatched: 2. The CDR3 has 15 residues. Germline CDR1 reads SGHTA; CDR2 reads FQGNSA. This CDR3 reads CASSLSGGRTDTQYF. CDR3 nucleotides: TGTGCCAGCAGCTTAAGCGGGGGACGCACAGATACGCAGTATTTT.

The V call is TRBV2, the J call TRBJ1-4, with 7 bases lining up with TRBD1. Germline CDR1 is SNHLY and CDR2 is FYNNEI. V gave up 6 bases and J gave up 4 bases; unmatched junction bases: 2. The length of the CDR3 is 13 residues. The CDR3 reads CASRGTVNEKLFF. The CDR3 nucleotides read TGTGCCAGCAGAGGGACAGTTAATGAAAAACTGTTTTTT.

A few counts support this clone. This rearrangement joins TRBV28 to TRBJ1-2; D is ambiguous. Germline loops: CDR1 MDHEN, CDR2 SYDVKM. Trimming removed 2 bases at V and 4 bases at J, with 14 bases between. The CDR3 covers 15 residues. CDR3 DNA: TGTGCCAGCAGTTTACTCTCAAGATCTTCCTATGGCTACACCTTC. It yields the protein CASSLLSRSSYGYTF.

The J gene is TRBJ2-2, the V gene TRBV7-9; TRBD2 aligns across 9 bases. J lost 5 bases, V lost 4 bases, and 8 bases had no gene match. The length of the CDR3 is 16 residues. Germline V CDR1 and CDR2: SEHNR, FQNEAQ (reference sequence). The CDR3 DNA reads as TGTGCCAGCAGCTACCGCCCTACTAGCGGGACCGGGGAGCTGTTTTTT. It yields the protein CASSYRPTSGTGELFF.

CDR3 in DNA: TGTGCCAGTAGTATAACTACAGGCTTCCAGGGCTACACCTTC. Its protein is CASSITTGFQGYTF. The chain carries TRBV19 and TRBJ1-2, with a weak D call TRBD1 (5 bases). The germline gives CDR1 LNHDA, CDR2 SQIVND (reference sequence). Trimming pared 2 bases from V and 8 bases from J, leaving 15 bases between. The CDR3 loop spans 14 amino acids. The full variable domain, rest sourced from reference TRBV19 and TRBJ1-2, is DGGITQSPKYLFRKEGQNVTLSCEQNLNHDAMYWYRQDPGQGLRLIYYSQIVNDFQKGDIAEGYSVSREKKESFPLTVTSAQKNPTAFYLCASSITTGFQGYTFGSGTRLTVV.

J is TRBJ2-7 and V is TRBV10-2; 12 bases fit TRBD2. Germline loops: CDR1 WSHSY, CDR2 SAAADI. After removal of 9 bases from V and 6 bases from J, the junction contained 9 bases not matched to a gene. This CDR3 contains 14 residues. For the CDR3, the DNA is TGCGCCAGTGCGACTAGCGGGAGTAAGGGCGAGCAGTACTTC. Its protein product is CASATSGSKGEQYF.

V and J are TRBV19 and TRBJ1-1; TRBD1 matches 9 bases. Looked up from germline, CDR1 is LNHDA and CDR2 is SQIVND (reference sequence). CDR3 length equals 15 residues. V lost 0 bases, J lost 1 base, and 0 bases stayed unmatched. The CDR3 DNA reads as TGTGCCAGTAGTATAGAGGGACAGGGGAACACTGAAGCTTTCTTT. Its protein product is CASSIEGQGNTEAFF.

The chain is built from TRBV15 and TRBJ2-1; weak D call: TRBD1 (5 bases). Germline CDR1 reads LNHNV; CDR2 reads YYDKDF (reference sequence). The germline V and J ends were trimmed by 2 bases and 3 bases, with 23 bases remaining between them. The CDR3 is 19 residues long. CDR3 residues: CATSRPAATALGVYNEQFF. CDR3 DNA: TGTGCCACCAGCAGACCCGCCGCGACAGCCCTAGGGGTCTACAATGAGCAGTTCTTC.

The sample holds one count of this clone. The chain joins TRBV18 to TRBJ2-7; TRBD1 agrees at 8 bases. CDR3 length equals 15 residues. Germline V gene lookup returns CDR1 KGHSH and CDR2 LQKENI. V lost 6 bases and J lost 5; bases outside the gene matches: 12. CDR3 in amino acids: CASSSDRVEPHEQYF. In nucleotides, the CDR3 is TGTGCCAGCTCGTCGGACAGGGTCGAGCCCCACGAGCAGTACTTC. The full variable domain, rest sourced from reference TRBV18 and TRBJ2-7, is NAGVMQNPRHLVRRRGQEARLRCSPMKGHSHVYWYRQLPEEGLKFMVYLQKENIIDESGMPKERFSAEFPKEGPSILRIQQVVRGDSAAYFCASSSDRVEPHEQYFGPGTRLTVT.

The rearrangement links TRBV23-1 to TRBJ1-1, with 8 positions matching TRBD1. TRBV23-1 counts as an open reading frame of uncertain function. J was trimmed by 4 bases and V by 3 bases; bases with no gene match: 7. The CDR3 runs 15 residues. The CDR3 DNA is TGCGCCAGCAGTCACCCGACAGGGGAGGGCACTGAAGCTTTCTTT. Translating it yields CASSHPTGEGTEAFF.

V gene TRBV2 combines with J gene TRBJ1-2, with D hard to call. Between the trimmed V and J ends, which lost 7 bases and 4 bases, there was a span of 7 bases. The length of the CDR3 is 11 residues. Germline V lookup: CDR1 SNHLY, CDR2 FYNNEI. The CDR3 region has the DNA TGTGCCAGCACAGAAGGCTATGGCTACACCTTC. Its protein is CASTEGYGYTF.

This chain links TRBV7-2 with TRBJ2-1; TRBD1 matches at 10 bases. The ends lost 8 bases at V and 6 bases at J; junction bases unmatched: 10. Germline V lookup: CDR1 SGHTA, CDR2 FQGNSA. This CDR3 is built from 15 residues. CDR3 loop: CASRRWDRGSNEQFF. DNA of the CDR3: TGTGCCAGCCGGCGGTGGGACAGGGGTAGCAATGAGCAGTTCTTC.

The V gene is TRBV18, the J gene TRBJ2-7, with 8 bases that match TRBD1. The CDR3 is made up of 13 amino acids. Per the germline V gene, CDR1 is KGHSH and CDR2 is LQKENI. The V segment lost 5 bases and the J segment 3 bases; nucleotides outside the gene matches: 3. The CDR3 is CASSGGQVYEQYF. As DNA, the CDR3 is TGTGCCAGCTCAGGGGGACAGGTCTACGAGCAGTACTTC.

The CDR3 coding sequence is TGTGCCAGCTCACCAGGGGGTATCGGTGAAAAACTGTTTTTT. It encodes CASSPGGIGEKLFF. The V gene is TRBV18, the J gene TRBJ1-4, with D maybe TRBD1 (5 bases). Trimming removed 2 bases from V and 7 bases from J, with 11 bases in between. Germline assignment: CDR1 KGHSH and CDR2 LQKENI. The CDR3 is 14 residues long.

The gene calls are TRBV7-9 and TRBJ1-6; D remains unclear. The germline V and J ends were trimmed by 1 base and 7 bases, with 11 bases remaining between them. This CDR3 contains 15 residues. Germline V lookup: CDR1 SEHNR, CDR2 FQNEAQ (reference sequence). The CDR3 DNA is TGTGCCAGCAGCTTAGACGCGGTAGGGAATTCACCCCTCCACTTT. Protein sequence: CASSLDAVGNSPLHF.

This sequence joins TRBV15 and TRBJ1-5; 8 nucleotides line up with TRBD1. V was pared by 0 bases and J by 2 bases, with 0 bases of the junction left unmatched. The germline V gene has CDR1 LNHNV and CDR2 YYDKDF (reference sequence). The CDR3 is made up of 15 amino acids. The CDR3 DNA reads TGTGCCACCAGCAGAGAGACAGGGGGCAATCAGCCCCAGCATTTT. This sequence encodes CATSRETGGNQPQHF. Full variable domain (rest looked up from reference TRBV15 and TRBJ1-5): DAMVIQNPRYQVTQFGKPVTLSCSQTLNHNVMYWYQQKSSQAPKLLFHYYDKDFNNEADTPDNFQSRRPNTSFCFLDIRSPGLGDTAMYLCATSRETGGNQPQHFGDGTRLSIL.

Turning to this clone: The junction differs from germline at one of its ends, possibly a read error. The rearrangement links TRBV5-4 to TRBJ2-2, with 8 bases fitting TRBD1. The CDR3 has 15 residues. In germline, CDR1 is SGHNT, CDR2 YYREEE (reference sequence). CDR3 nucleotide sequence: TGTGCCAGCAGCTCGGGACAGGATAACACCGTGGAGCTGTTTTTT. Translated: CASSSGQDNTVELFF.

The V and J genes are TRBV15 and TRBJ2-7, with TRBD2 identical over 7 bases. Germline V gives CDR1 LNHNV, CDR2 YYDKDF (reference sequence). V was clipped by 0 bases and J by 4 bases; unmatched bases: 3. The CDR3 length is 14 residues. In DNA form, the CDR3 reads TGTGCCACCAGCAGAGAGGGGGGGAATTACGAGCAGTACTTC. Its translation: CATSREGGNYEQYF.

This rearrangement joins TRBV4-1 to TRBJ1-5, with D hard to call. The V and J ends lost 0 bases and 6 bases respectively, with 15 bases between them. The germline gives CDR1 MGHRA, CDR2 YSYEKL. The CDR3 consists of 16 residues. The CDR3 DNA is TGCGCCAGCAGCCAAGATTGGCGAACCGACGGTCAGCCCCAGCATTTT. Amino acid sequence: CASSQDWRTDGQPQHF.